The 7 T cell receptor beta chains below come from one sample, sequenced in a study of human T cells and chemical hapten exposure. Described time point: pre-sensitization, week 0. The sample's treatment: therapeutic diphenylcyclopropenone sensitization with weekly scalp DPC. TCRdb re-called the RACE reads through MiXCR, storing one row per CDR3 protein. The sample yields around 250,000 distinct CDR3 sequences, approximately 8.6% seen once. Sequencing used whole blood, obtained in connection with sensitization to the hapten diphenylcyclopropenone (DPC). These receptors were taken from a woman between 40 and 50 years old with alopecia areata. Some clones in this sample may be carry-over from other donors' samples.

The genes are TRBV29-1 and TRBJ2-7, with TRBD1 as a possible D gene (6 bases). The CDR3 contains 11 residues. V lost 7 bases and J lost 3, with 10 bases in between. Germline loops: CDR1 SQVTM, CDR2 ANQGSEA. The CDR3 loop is CSAGEYYEQYF. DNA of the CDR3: TGCAGCGCAGGGGAATACTACGAGCAGTACTTC.

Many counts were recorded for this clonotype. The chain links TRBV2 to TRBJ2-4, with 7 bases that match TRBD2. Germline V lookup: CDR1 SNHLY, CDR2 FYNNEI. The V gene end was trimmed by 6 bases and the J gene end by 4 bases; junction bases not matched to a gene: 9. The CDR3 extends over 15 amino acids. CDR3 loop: CASSLEGGSKNIQYF. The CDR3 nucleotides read TGTGCCAGCAGCCTTGAGGGCGGGAGTAAAAACATTCAGTACTTC.

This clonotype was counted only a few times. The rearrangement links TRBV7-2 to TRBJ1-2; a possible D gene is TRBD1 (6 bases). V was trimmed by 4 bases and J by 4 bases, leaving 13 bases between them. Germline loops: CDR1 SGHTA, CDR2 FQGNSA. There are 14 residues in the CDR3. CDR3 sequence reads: CASSSDSSVYGYTF. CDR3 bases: TGTGCCAGCAGCTCGGACAGCAGCGTCTATGGCTACACCTTC.

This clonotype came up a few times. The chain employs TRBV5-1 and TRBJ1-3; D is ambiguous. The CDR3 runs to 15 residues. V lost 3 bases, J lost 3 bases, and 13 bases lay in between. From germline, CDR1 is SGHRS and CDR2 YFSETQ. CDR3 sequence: CASSSTAGGGNTIYF. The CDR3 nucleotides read TGCGCCAGCAGCTCTACGGCAGGAGGTGGAAACACCATATATTTT.

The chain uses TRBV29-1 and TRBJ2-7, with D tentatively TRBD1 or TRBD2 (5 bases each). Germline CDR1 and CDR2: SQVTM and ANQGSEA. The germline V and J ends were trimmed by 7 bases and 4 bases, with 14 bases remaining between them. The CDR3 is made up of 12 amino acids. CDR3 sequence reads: CSGGMIGYEQYF. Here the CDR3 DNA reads TGCAGCGGGGGGATGATCGGGTACGAGCAGTACTTC.

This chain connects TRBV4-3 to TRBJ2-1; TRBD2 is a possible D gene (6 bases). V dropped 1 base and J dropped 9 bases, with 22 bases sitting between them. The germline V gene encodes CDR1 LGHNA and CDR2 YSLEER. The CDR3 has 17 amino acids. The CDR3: CASSQGLSGGKTTEQFF. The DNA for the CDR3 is TGCGCCAGCAGCCAAGGATTGTCCGGCGGGAAGACCACTGAGCAGTTCTTC.

The CDR3 nucleotides are TGTGCCATCGGGGGCTCGTGGGAAAATCAGCCCCAGCATTTT. As protein: CAIGGSWENQPQHF. The J gene is TRBJ1-5, the V gene TRBV10-3; weak D call: TRBD1 (6 bases). The V gene's germline CDR1 is ENHRY and CDR2 SYGVKD. V was shortened by 8 bases and J by 4 bases, with 15 bases between the two germline ends. The CDR3 length is 14 residues.